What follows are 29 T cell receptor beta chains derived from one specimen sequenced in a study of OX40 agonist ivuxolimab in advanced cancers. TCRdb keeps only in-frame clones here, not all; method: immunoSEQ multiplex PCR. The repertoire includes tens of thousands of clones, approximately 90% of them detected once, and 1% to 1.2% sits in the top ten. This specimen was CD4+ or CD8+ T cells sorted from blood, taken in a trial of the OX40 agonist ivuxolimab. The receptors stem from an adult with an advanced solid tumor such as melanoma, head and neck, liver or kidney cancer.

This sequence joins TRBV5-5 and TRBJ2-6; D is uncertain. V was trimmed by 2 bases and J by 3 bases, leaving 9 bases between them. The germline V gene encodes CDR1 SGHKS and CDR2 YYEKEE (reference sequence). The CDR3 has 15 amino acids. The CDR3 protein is CASSFTIGGANVLTF. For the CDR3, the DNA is TGTGCCAGCAGCTTTACCATCGGTGGGGCCAACGTCCTGACTTTC.

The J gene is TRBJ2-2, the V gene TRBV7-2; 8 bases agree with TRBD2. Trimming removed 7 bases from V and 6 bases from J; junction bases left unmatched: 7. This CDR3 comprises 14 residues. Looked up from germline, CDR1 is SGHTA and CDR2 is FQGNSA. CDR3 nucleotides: TGTGCCAGCAACACGGGGGGGCCGGCCGGGGAGCTGTTTTTT. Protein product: CASNTGGPAGELFF.

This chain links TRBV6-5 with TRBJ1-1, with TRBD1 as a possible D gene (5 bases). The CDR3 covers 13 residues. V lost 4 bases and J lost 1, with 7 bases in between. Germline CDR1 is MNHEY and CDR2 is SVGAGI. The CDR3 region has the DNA TGTGCCAGCAGTTGGGGCAGGAACACTGAAGCTTTCTTT. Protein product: CASSWGRNTEAFF.

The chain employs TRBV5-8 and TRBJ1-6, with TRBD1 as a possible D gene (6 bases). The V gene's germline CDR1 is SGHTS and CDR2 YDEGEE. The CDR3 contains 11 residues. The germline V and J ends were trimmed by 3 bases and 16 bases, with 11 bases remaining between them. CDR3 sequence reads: CASSSRDTLHF. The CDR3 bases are TGTGCCAGCAGCTCCCGGGACACGCTCCACTTT.

The CDR3 coding sequence is TGTGCCAGCAGCTCAGGGGCGTTGAGCACTGAAGCTTTCTTT. Translation: CASSSGALSTEAFF. This chain uses TRBV7-2 with TRBJ1-1; possibly TRBD1 for D (6 bases). CDR3 length: 14 residues. The V end lost 4 bases, the J end lost 4 bases, and 13 bases lay between the germline ends. CDR1 is SGHTA, CDR2 FQGNSA, per germline.

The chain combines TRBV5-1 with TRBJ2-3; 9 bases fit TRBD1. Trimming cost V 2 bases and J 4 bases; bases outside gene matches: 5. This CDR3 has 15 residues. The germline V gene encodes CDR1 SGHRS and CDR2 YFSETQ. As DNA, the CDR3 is TGCGCCAGCAGCTTACAGGACAGGGGAGCAGATACGCAGTATTTT. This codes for CASSLQDRGADTQYF.

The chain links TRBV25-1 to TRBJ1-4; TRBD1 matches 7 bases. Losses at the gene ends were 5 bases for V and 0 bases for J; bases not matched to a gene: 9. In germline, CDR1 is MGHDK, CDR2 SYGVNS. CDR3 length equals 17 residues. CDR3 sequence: CASSPRQGYATNEKLFF. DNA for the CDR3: TGTGCCAGCAGTCCCCGACAGGGATATGCAACTAATGAAAAACTGTTTTTT.

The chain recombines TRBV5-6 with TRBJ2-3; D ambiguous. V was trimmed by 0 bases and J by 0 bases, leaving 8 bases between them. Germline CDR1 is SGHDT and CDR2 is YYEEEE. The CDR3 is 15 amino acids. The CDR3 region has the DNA TGTGCCAGCAGCTTGGAGGTGGGTAGCACAGATACGCAGTATTTT. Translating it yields CASSLEVGSTDTQYF. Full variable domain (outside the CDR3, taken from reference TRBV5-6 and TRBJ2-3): DAGVTQSPTHLIKTRGQQVTLRCSPKSGHDTVSWYQQALGQGPQFIFQYYEEEERQRGNFPDRFSGHQFPNYSSELNVNALLLGDSALYLCASSLEVGSTDTQYFGPGTRLTVL.

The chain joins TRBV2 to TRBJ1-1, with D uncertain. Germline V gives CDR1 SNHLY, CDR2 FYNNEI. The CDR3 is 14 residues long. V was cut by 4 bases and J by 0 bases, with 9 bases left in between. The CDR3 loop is CASSGPWVNTEAFF. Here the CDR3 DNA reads TGTGCCAGCAGTGGCCCTTGGGTGAACACTGAAGCTTTCTTT.

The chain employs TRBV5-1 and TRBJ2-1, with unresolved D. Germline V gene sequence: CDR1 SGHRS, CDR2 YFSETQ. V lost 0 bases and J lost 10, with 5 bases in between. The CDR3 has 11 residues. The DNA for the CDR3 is TGCGCCAGCAGCTTGGTGGAGGAGCAGTTCTTC. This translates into CASSLVEEQFF.

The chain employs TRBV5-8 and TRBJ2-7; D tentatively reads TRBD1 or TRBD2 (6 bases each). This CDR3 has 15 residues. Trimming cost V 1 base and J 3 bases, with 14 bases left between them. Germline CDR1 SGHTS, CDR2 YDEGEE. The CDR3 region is CASSLLRGPYYEQYF. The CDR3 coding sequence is TGTGCCAGCAGCTTGCTACGGGGGCCTTACTACGAGCAGTACTTC.

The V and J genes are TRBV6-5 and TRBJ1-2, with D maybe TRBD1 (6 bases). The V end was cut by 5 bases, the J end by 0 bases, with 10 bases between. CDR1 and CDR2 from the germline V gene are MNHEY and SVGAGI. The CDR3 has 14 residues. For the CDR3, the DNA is TGTGCCAGCAGTAGGACAGCCCCTAACTATGGCTACACCTTC. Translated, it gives CASSRTAPNYGYTF.

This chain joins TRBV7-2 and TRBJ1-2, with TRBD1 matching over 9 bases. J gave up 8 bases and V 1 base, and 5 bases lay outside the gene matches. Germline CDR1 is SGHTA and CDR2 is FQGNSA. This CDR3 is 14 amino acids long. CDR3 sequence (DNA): TGTGCCAGCAGCTTAGATCACAGGGGGCAAGGCTACACCTTC. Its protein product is CASSLDHRGQGYTF.

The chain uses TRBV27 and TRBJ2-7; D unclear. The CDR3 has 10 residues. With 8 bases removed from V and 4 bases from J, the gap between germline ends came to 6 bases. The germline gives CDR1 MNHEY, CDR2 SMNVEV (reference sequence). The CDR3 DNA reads TGTGCCAGCGGAGTATACGAGCAGTACTTC. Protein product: CASGVYEQYF.

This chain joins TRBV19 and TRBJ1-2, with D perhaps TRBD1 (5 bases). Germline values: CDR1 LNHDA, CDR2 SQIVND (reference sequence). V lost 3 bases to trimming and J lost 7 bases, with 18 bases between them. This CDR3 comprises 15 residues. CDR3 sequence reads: CASSMMTGLSSGYTF. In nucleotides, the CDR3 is TGTGCCAGTAGTATGATGACGGGGCTCAGTAGTGGCTACACCTTC.

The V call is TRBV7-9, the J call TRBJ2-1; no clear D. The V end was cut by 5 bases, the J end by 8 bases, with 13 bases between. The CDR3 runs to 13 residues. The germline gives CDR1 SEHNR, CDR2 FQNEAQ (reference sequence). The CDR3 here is CASSAPLEDEQFF. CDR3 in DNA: TGTGCCAGCAGCGCCCCGCTGGAAGATGAGCAGTTCTTC.

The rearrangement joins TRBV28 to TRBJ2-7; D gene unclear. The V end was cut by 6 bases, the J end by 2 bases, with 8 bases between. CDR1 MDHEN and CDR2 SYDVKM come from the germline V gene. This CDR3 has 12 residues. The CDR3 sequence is CASRGGTYEQYF. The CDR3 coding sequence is TGTGCCAGCAGAGGCGGAACCTACGAGCAGTACTTC.

CDR3 in amino acids: CASSYRGTEAFF. CDR3 sequence (DNA): TGTGCCAGCAGCTACAGGGGGACTGAAGCTTTCTTT. V gene TRBV2 combines with J gene TRBJ1-1; 8 nucleotides match TRBD1. The CDR3 spans 12 residues. Germline values: CDR1 SNHLY, CDR2 FYNNEI. Trimming removed 6 bases from V and 5 bases from J; junction bases left unmatched: 2. Looking up the rest from reference TRBV2 and TRBJ1-1 gives the full variable domain: EPEVTQTPSHQVTQMGQEVILRCVPISNHLYFYWYRQILGQKVEFLVSFYNNEISEKSEIFDDQFSVERPDGSNFTLKIRSTKLEDSAMYFCASSYRGTEAFFGQGTRLTVV.

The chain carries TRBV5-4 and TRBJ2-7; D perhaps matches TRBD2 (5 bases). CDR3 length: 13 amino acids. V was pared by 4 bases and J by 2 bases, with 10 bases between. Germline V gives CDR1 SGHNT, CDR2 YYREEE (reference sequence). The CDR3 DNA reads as TGTGCCAGCAGCGTGACGGGGACCTACGAGCAGTACTTC. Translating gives CASSVTGTYEQYF.

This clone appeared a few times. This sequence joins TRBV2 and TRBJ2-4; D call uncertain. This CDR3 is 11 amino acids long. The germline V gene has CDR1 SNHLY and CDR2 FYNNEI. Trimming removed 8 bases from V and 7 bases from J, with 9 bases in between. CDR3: CASALKNIQYF. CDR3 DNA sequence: TGTGCCAGCGCCCTTAAGAACATTCAGTACTTC.

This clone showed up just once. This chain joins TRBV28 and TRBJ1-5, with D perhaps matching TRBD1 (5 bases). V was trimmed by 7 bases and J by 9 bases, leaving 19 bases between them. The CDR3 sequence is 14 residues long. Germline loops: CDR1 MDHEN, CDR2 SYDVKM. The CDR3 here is CASISSTPGGPQHF. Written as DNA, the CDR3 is TGTGCCAGCATATCTTCCACCCCGGGGGGGCCCCAGCATTTT.

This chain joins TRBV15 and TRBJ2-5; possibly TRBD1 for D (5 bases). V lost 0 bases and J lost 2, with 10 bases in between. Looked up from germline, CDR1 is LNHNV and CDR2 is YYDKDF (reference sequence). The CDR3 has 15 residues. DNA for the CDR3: TGTGCCACCAGCAGAGAAAGGCAGGGTCAAGAGACCCAGTACTTC. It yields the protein CATSRERQGQETQYF.

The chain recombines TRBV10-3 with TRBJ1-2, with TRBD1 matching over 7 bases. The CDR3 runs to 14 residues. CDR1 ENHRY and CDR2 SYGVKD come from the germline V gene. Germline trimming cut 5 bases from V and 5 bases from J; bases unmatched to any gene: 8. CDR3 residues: CAISTGTVPYGYTF. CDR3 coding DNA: TGTGCCATCAGTACCGGGACAGTGCCTTATGGCTACACCTTC.

The CDR3: CASSPRVPDTF. The CDR3 coding sequence is TGTGCCAGCAGTCCAAGGGTCCCTGACACCTTC. The chain couples TRBV6-1 to TRBJ1-2; unclear D gene. There are 11 residues in the CDR3. From germline, CDR1 is MNHNS and CDR2 SASEGT. Trimming shortened V by 5 bases and J by 12 bases, and 13 bases separated the two germline ends.

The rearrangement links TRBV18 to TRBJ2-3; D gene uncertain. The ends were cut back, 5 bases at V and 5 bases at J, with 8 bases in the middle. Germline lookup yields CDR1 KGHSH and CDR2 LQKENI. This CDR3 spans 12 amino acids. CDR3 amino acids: CASSRVEDTQYF. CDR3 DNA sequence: TGTGCCAGCTCAAGGGTGGAAGATACGCAGTATTTT.

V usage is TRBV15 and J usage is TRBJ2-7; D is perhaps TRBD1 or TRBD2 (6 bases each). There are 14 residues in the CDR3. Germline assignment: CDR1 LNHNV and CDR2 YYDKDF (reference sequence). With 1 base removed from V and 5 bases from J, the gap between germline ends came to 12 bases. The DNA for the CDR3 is TGTGCCACCAGCAGAGGGGAGGCAGGGGACGAGCAGTACTTC. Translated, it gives CATSRGEAGDEQYF. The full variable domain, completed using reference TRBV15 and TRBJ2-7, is DAMVIQNPRYQVTQFGKPVTLSCSQTLNHNVMYWYQQKSSQAPKLLFHYYDKDFNNEADTPDNFQSRRPNTSFCFLDIRSPGLGDTAMYLCATSRGEAGDEQYFGPGTRLTVT.

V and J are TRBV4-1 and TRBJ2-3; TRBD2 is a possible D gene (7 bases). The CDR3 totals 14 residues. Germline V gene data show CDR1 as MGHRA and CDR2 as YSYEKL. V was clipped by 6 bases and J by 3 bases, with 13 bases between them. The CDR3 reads CASSRGAATDTQYF. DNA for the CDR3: TGCGCCAGCAGTCGGGGGGCGGCAACAGATACGCAGTATTTT.

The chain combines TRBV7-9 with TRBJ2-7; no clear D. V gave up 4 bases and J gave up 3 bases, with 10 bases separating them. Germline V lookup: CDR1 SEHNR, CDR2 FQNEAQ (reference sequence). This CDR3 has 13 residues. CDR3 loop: CASSSRVSYEQYF. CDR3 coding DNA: TGTGCCAGCAGCTCTAGGGTTAGCTACGAGCAGTACTTC.

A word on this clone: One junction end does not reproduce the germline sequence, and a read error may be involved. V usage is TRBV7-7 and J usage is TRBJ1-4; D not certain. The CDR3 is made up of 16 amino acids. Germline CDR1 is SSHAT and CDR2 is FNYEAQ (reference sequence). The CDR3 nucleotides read TGTGCTAGCAGCCCCCTCCCCCGGTCGGCTAATGAAAAACTGTTTTTT. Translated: CASSPLPRSANEKLFF.